The 9 T cell receptor beta chains below come from one sample, sequenced in a study of radiation and T cells in renal cell carcinoma. Sequenced by immunoSEQ multiplex PCR; TCRdb stores in-frame clones only, minus some. The data contain more than 75,000 clones, about 86% of them singletons. The time point here: blood 2 weeks post-SBRT. As for treatment: 15 Gy SBRT to primary tumor, nephrectomy 4 weeks later. This specimen was blood, taken from a patient whose treatment included radiotherapy and nephrectomy. These receptors were taken from a woman in her forties or fifties with renal cell carcinoma.

This clone was seen a few times. V and J are TRBV6-6 and TRBJ1-2; 10 positions agree with TRBD1. From germline, CDR1 is MNHNY and CDR2 SVGAGI (reference sequence). V shed 5 bases, J shed 4 bases, and the junction held 7 bases outside the gene matches. The CDR3 has 15 residues. Here the CDR3 DNA reads TGTGCCAGCAGTCGCCGGACAGGGGGTGCCTATGGCTACACCTTC. Translating it yields CASSRRTGGAYGYTF.

The genes are TRBV7-2 and TRBJ1-2; the D gene is possibly TRBD1 (5 bases). The CDR3 spans 14 residues. Looked up from germline, CDR1 is SGHTA and CDR2 is FQGNSA. V lost 4 bases to trimming and J lost 1 base, with 10 bases between them. CDR3 amino acids: CASSWDGFNYGYTF. The CDR3 coding sequence is TGTGCCAGCAGCTGGGACGGATTTAACTATGGCTACACCTTC.

The rearrangement uses TRBV6-5 and TRBJ1-5; D may be TRBD1 (5 bases). The germline V and J ends were trimmed by 7 bases and 15 bases, with 16 bases remaining between them. Germline values: CDR1 MNHEY, CDR2 SVGAGI. The CDR3 is 11 amino acids. CDR3 loop: CASTTVGDLHF. The CDR3 DNA sequence: TGTGCCAGCACGACGGTGGGGGATTTGCATTTT.

The chain uses TRBV5-1 and TRBJ2-1; 12 nucleotides match TRBD2. Germline CDR1 SGHRS, CDR2 YFSETQ. Germline trimming cut 4 bases from V and 5 bases from J; bases unmatched to any gene: 4. CDR3 length: 15 amino acids. The CDR3 bases are TGCGCCAGCAGCCCAAGGACTAGCGGGGACAATGAGCAGTTCTTC. Translating it yields CASSPRTSGDNEQFF.

The chain combines TRBV28 with TRBJ1-1; D uncertain. The length of the CDR3 is 14 residues. V was pared by 6 bases and J by 1 base, with 12 bases between. Germline values: CDR1 MDHEN, CDR2 SYDVKM. CDR3 in DNA: TGTGCCAGCAGCGCCCCAGGAGAGAACACTGAAGCTTTCTTT. The encoded protein is CASSAPGENTEAFF.

Points on this clone: A read error may account for a junction end that differs from germline. The chain joins TRBV27 to TRBJ2-1, with D perhaps matching TRBD2 (6 bases). Germline-derived CDR1 and CDR2 are MNHEY and SMNVEV (reference sequence). The CDR3 length is 14 residues. The CDR3, as DNA: TGTGCCAGCAGTGTATCGGCGGGCGGGGATGAGCAGTTCTTC. Translating gives CASSVSAGGDEQFF.

The J gene is TRBJ2-7, the V gene TRBV11-2; weak D call: TRBD1 (7 bases). Between the trimmed V and J ends, which lost 1 base and 3 bases, there was a span of 10 bases. The CDR3 has 14 amino acids. The germline V gene has CDR1 SGHAT and CDR2 FQNNGV. This chain's CDR3 is CASSLGQGGYEQYF. In DNA, the CDR3 is TGTGCCAGCAGCTTAGGGCAGGGGGGCTACGAGCAGTACTTC.

This clone was recorded only once. The genes are TRBV10-3 and TRBJ1-3, with a weak D call TRBD1 (5 bases). Germline loops: CDR1 ENHRY, CDR2 SYGVKD. The CDR3 runs to 16 residues. Trimming removed 6 bases at V and 0 bases at J, with 15 bases between. CDR3 in amino acids: CAIRTGTESSGNTIYF. The DNA for the CDR3 is TGTGCCATCAGGACGGGGACCGAGAGCTCTGGAAACACCATATATTTT.

The V gene is TRBV5-6, the J gene TRBJ1-1, with 9 positions matching TRBD1. CDR1 and CDR2 from the germline V gene are SGHDT and YYEEEE. The trim removed 0 bases at V and 6 bases at J, leaving 9 bases unmatched. The CDR3 contains 16 residues. CDR3 residues: CASSLVGGGQGPEAFF. The DNA of the CDR3 is TGTGCCAGCAGCTTGGTGGGTGGGGGACAGGGACCTGAAGCTTTCTTT. The full variable domain, its missing parts supplied by reference TRBV5-6 and TRBJ1-1, is DAGVTQSPTHLIKTRGQQVTLRCSPKSGHDTVSWYQQALGQGPQFIFQYYEEEERQRGNFPDRFSGHQFPNYSSELNVNALLLGDSALYLCASSLVGGGQGPEAFFGQGTRLTVV.